The clone carrying this T cell receptor beta chain occurred a few times. A single record per CDR3 protein comes from TCRdb applying MiXCR to the RT-PCR reads. The sample lists about 700,000 distinct CDR3 sequences, approximately 15% occurring once. The CDR3 has 13 residues. V was trimmed by 4 bases and J by 7 bases, leaving 14 bases between them. Germline lookup yields CDR1 GTSNPN and CDR2 SVGIG (reference sequence). The V call is TRBV30, the J call TRBJ2-1; no reliable D call. The receptor comes from a female donor in good health, serving as a healthy control. Material: memory CD4+ T cells from blood. CDR3 DNA sequence: TGTGCCTGGACATCAGCTAGTATGAATGAGCAGTTCTTC. Its protein is CAWTSASMNEQFF.